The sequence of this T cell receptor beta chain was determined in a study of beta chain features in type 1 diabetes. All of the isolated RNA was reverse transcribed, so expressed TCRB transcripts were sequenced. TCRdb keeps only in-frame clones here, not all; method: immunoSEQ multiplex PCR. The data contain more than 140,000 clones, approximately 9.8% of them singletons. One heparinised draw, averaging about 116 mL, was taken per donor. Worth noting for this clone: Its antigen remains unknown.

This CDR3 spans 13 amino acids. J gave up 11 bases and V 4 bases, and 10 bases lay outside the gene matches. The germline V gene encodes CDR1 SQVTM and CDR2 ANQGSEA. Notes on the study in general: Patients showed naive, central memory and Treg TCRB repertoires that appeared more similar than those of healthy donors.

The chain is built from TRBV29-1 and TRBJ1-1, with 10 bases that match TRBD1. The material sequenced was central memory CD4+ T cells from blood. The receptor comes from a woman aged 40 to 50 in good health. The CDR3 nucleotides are TGCAGCGTTGCAACGGGACAGGGGAGTTTGGCTTTCTTT. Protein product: CSVATGQGSLAFF.